This TCR beta chain was recovered during a study of monozygotic twins with inflammatory bowel disease. The CDR3 runs to 15 residues. Using the 5' RACE reads, TCRdb records one entry per CDR3 protein without DNA. In all, the sample yields fewer than 450,000 distinct CDR3 sequences. Sequenced input: blood. The rearrangement links TRBV12-3 or TRBV12-4 to TRBJ2-2. This TCR came from a human donor with ulcerative colitis or Crohn's disease, or a healthy co-twin of an affected twin (not recorded which). The CDR3: CASSFFQTNTGELFF.